The 17 T cell receptor beta chains given below trace back to one sample, sequenced in a study of neurological immune-mediated disorders. From the 5' RACE reads, TCRdb called clonotypes with MiXCR, one entry per CDR3 protein. The sample carries about 25,000 distinct CDR3 sequences, about 3.5% recorded once. The specimen was PBMCs. All receptors derive from a woman aged 30 to 39 with multiple sclerosis.

This clonotype was observed at least ten times. Here the CDR3 DNA reads TGTGCCAGCAGCGTAACGGTATCAGAGACCCAGTACTTC. Its protein product is CASSVTVSETQYF. The gene calls are TRBV6-5 and TRBJ2-5, with D uncertain. The germline CDR1 and CDR2 sequences are MNHEY and SVGAGI. V was clipped by 6 bases and J by 4 bases, with 12 bases between them. This CDR3 comprises 13 residues.

Remarks on this clonotype: This sequence may be a read error, since a much larger clone differs from it by one base. J is TRBJ2-7 and V is TRBV20-1, with D unclear. The CDR3 runs to 13 residues. Germline V CDR1 and CDR2: DFQATT, SNEGSKA (reference sequence). Deletions cut 3 bases from V and 3 bases from J, with 12 bases between. The CDR3 DNA reads as TGCAGTGCTAGCCAAGGAAAGTTCTACGAGCAGTACTTC. Protein: CSASQGKFYEQYF.

This clonotype came up many times. A much bigger clone sits one base away, suggesting this may be a read error. The chain uses TRBV28 and TRBJ1-1, with 8 bases fitting TRBD1. CDR3 size: 14 residues. CDR1 and CDR2 (germline): MDHEN, SYDVKM. CDR3 amino acids: CASSLGQGGTEVFF. The CDR3 nucleotides are TGTGCCAGCAGTTTAGGACAGGGAGGCACTGAAGTTTTCTTT.

There are a few counts of this clonotype. The chain carries TRBV18 and TRBJ1-2, with 8 bases aligning to TRBD1. The ends lost 5 bases at V and 2 bases at J; junction bases unmatched: 7. The CDR3 covers 15 residues. Germline CDR1 and CDR2: KGHSH and LQKENI. The CDR3 bases are TGTGCCAGCTCAATCCGGACAGGGAAAAACTATGGCTACACCTTC. The encoded protein is CASSIRTGKNYGYTF.

This clonotype was counted at least ten times. This chain joins TRBV6-6 and TRBJ2-1; 15 positions agree with TRBD2. V lost 2 bases and J lost 6; bases outside the gene matches: 5. Germline CDR1 and CDR2: MNHNY and SVGAGI (reference sequence). The CDR3 length is 17 residues. CDR3 nucleotide sequence: TGTGCCAGCAGTTACCTAGGACTAGCGGGGGGGTTCAATGAGCAGTTCTTC. Its translation is CASSYLGLAGGFNEQFF.

Ten or more counts support this clonotype. The chain is built from TRBV10-3 and TRBJ2-7; D may correspond to TRBD1 or TRBD2 (5 bases each). The V gene's germline CDR1 is ENHRY and CDR2 SYGVKD. V was cut by 8 bases and J by 1 base, with 9 bases left in between. The CDR3 sequence is 12 residues long. Written as DNA, the CDR3 is TGTGCCATCGGGGGTTCTTCCTACGAGCAGTACTTC. Amino acid sequence: CAIGGSSYEQYF.

This clonotype was counted at least ten times. The chain carries TRBV9 and TRBJ1-1; D gene unclear. Germline CDR1 is SGDLS and CDR2 is YYNGEE. The CDR3 has 12 residues. Trimming shortened V by 2 bases and J by 7 bases, and 9 bases separated the two germline ends. CDR3 nucleotides: TGTGCCAGCAGCGTTTGGGATGGTGAAGCTTTCTTT. It specifies CASSVWDGEAFF. The complete variable domain, with remaining parts taken from reference TRBV9 and TRBJ1-1, reads DSGVTQTPKHLITATGQRVTLRCSPRSGDLSVYWYQQSLDQGLQFLIQYYNGEERAKGNILERFSAQQFPDLHSELNLSSLELGDSALYFCASSVWDGEAFFGQGTRLTVV.

In its sample, this clonotype was seen many times. The rearrangement uses TRBV7-2 and TRBJ1-1; perhaps TRBD1 as D (6 bases). V lost 1 base and J 2 bases, leaving 11 bases between the germline ends. Germline V lookup: CDR1 SGHTA, CDR2 FQGNSA. This CDR3 is built from 15 residues. The CDR3 protein is CASSLVNRVNTEAFF. The CDR3, as DNA: TGTGCCAGCAGCTTAGTTAACAGGGTAAACACTGAAGCTTTCTTT.

This clonotype was found many times. This rearrangement joins TRBV20-1 to TRBJ2-1, with 9 nucleotides matching TRBD2. The CDR3 has 15 residues. With V trimmed by 0 bases and J by 6 bases, 6 bases remained unmatched. CDR1 and CDR2 (germline): DFQATT, SNEGSKA (reference sequence). The CDR3 sequence: CSAREEGTSLNEQFF. In DNA form, the CDR3 reads TGCAGTGCTAGAGAGGAAGGGACTAGCCTCAATGAGCAGTTCTTC.

This clonotype appeared many times. The chain couples TRBV7-2 to TRBJ2-3; a weak D match, TRBD2 (7 bases). This CDR3 comprises 17 residues. Trimming shortened V by 5 bases and J by 2 bases, and 20 bases separated the two germline ends. Germline V gene lookup returns CDR1 SGHTA and CDR2 FQGNSA. The DNA for the CDR3 is TGTGCCAGCAGCCCCCGTCTCGGGCGGGGGCACACAGATACGCAGTATTTT. Translating it yields CASSPRLGRGHTDTQYF.

This clonotype was seen repeatedly, ten times or more. This chain links TRBV9 with TRBJ2-3; D gene uncertain. This CDR3 spans 12 amino acids. The V gene's germline CDR1 is SGDLS and CDR2 YYNGEE. V was shortened by 0 bases and J by 4 bases, with 3 bases between the two germline ends. For the CDR3, the DNA is TGTGCCAGCAGCGTAGGGGCAGATACGCAGTATTTT. Residues: CASSVGADTQYF.

This clonotype was counted at least ten times. The chain employs TRBV6-1 and TRBJ2-1, with D perhaps TRBD1 (6 bases). Deletions cut 6 bases from V and 3 bases from J, with 15 bases between. This CDR3 has 15 residues. The germline CDR1 and CDR2 sequences are MNHNS and SASEGT. CDR3 in DNA: TGTGCCAGCAGCGAGGGGACAACCTTCTACAATGAGCAGTTCTTC. Amino acid sequence: CASSEGTTFYNEQFF.

This clonotype appeared many times. This chain connects TRBV7-2 to TRBJ2-7; TRBD2 aligns across 12 bases. Germline V gene sequence: CDR1 SGHTA, CDR2 FQGNSA. The CDR3 length is 15 residues. Trimming at V came to 5 bases and at J to 4 bases, leaving 6 bases not matched to a gene. DNA of the CDR3: TGTGCCAGCAGCAAACGCGGACTAGCGGGATACGAGCAGTACTTC. Translated: CASSKRGLAGYEQYF.

As to this clonotype: It may be a read error: a sequence one base away is much more abundant. This chain links TRBV6-5 with TRBJ1-6, with D unclear. The CDR3 loop spans 13 amino acids. Germline CDR1 is MNHEY and CDR2 is SVGAGI. CDR3 DNA: TGTGCCAGCAGTTACAGCCCTTGGTCACCCCTCAACTTT. Its protein product is CASSYSPWSPLNF.

By share, this clonotype ranks as medium-sized. This sequence joins TRBV6-2 or TRBV6-3 and TRBJ2-7, with TRBD1 as a possible D gene (6 bases). There are 15 residues in the CDR3. The germline CDR1 and CDR2 sequences are MNHEY and SVGEGT. The V end was cut by 0 bases, the J end by 0 bases, with 9 bases between. CDR3 protein: CASSYSPGHSYEQYF. The CDR3 DNA reads TGTGCCAGCAGTTACTCACCGGGACACTCCTACGAGCAGTACTTC.

The CDR3 DNA sequence: TGTGCCACCAGCAGAGATCGGGGGAATAGCTATGGCTACACCTTC. The encoded protein is CATSRDRGNSYGYTF. The chain carries TRBV15 and TRBJ1-2, with D possibly matching TRBD1 (5 bases). Germline V gives CDR1 LNHNV, CDR2 YYDKDF (reference sequence). CDR3 size: 15 residues. Trimming took off 0 bases at V and 4 bases at J, with 12 bases between the two ends. Drawing the rest from reference TRBV15 and TRBJ1-2, the complete variable domain is DAMVIQNPRYQVTQFGKPVTLSCSQTLNHNVMYWYQQKSSQAPKLLFHYYDKDFNNEADTPDNFQSRRPNTSFCFLDIRSPGLGDTAMYLCATSRDRGNSYGYTFGSGTRLTVV.

At least ten counts were recorded for this clonotype. J is TRBJ1-5 and V is TRBV27; 7 bases are shared with TRBD1. The CDR3 loop spans 14 amino acids. Germline CDR1 MNHEY, CDR2 SMNVEV (reference sequence). With V trimmed by 5 bases and J by 6 bases, 7 bases remained unmatched. CDR3 sequence: CASSPTGPAQPQHF. The CDR3 DNA sequence: TGTGCCAGCAGTCCGACAGGGCCCGCTCAGCCCCAGCATTTT.